Listed here are 24 T cell receptor beta chains from one sample, sequenced in a study of long-term antiretroviral therapy in people with HIV. An immunoSEQ assay, version v3.0, was performed at survey level. Only in-frame clones appear in the TCRdb table, and some are missing; sequencing was by immunoSEQ multiplex PCR. The profile shows 34,000 or so clones, 85% of them singletons. The sample was unsorted PBMCs, taken 2.7 to 2.9 years before starting antiretroviral therapy. The receptor source for this set is a woman in her twenties or thirties with HIV.

The chain combines TRBV15 with TRBJ2-3; no reliable D call. V lost 1 base, J lost 3 bases, and 11 bases lay in between. The germline CDR1 and CDR2 sequences are LNHNV and YYDKDF (reference sequence). The CDR3 extends over 15 amino acids. The CDR3 loop reads CATSRGGVLTDTQYF. The CDR3, as DNA: TGTGCCACCAGCAGAGGGGGTGTATTGACAGATACGCAGTATTTT.

The V call is TRBV5-8, the J call TRBJ2-3, with a weak D call TRBD2 (6 bases). The CDR3 is 11 residues long. The V and J ends lost 4 bases and 13 bases respectively, with 13 bases between them. From germline, CDR1 is SGHTS and CDR2 YDEGEE. As DNA, the CDR3 is TGTGCCAGCAGCAGACCTGGGGAGGAGTATTTT. Residues: CASSRPGEEYF.

The chain couples TRBV19 to TRBJ2-5; either TRBD1 or TRBD2 may supply D (5 bases each). V was cut by 3 bases and J by 3 bases, with 11 bases left in between. From germline, CDR1 is LNHDA and CDR2 SQIVND (reference sequence). This CDR3 contains 14 residues. Written as DNA, the CDR3 is TGTGCCAGTAGTATTGGGGGATCTGAAGAGACCCAGTACTTC. This codes for CASSIGGSEETQYF.

This clone was counted between two and nine times. V gene TRBV10-2 combines with J gene TRBJ1-1; D is uncertain. V was cut by 1 base and J by 0 bases, with 9 bases left in between. This CDR3 region has 15 residues. Germline V gene data show CDR1 as WSHSY and CDR2 as SAAADI. Written as DNA, the CDR3 is TGCGCCAGCAGTGAGTGGCAGGCCATGAACACTGAAGCTTTCTTT. Amino acid sequence: CASSEWQAMNTEAFF.

This clone was detected only a few times. CDR3 protein: CASSQDRVSGNTIYF. The CDR3 nucleotides read TGCGCCAGCAGCCAAGACAGGGTCTCTGGAAACACCATATATTTT. V usage is TRBV4-1 and J usage is TRBJ1-3, with TRBD1 as a possible D gene (5 bases). Trimming stripped 0 bases from V and 0 bases from J, with 6 bases between. Germline lookup yields CDR1 MGHRA and CDR2 YSYEKL. The CDR3 runs 15 residues.

The chain links TRBV5-6 to TRBJ1-6; weak D call: TRBD1 (5 bases). Germline V lookup: CDR1 SGHDT, CDR2 YYEEEE. V lost 0 bases, J lost 1 base, and 11 bases lay in between. The CDR3 consists of 17 residues. CDR3 residues: CASSLVQGLSYNSPLHF. DNA of the CDR3: TGTGCCAGCAGCTTGGTGCAGGGACTATCCTATAATTCACCCCTCCACTTT. The full variable domain, its missing parts supplied by reference TRBV5-6 and TRBJ1-6, is DAGVTQSPTHLIKTRGQQVTLRCSPKSGHDTVSWYQQALGQGPQFIFQYYEEEERQRGNFPDRFSGHQFPNYSSELNVNALLLGDSALYLCASSLVQGLSYNSPLHFGNGTRLTVT.

V is TRBV6-5 and J is TRBJ2-2; 9 bases map to TRBD1. Germline lookup yields CDR1 MNHEY and CDR2 SVGAGI. With V trimmed by 2 bases and J by 5 bases, 3 bases remained unmatched. The CDR3 consists of 15 residues. This CDR3 is CASSYGTGRTGELFF. The CDR3 nucleotides are TGTGCCAGCAGTTACGGGACAGGGAGAACCGGGGAGCTGTTTTTT.

This clone was seen just once. The rearrangement joins TRBV5-1 to TRBJ2-1, with D tentatively TRBD1 or TRBD2 (6 bases each). This CDR3 has 16 amino acids. Trimming left V 4 bases short and J 0 bases short, with 14 bases between. In germline, CDR1 is SGHRS, CDR2 YFSETQ. The CDR3 DNA is TGCGCCAGCAGCCCCGAGGGGGGAAGCTCCTACAATGAGCAGTTCTTC. Protein sequence: CASSPEGGSSYNEQFF.

The V and J genes are TRBV6-5 and TRBJ1-5, with no clear D. The V gene's germline CDR1 is MNHEY and CDR2 SVGAGI. The CDR3 loop spans 13 amino acids. V was pared by 8 bases and J by 4 bases, with 12 bases between. CDR3 sequence: CASQAGENQPQHF. CDR3 bases: TGTGCCAGCCAGGCAGGCGAAAATCAGCCCCAGCATTTT.

The sample holds a few counts of this clone. The genes are TRBV5-1 and TRBJ2-3, with D possibly matching TRBD1 (6 bases). The germline V gene has CDR1 SGHRS and CDR2 YFSETQ. The V end lost 0 bases, the J end lost 4 bases, and 12 bases lay between the germline ends. The CDR3 has 15 amino acids. CDR3 in amino acids: CASSLEGGGADTQYF. In DNA, the CDR3 is TGCGCCAGCAGCTTGGAAGGGGGTGGCGCAGATACGCAGTATTTT.

The J gene is TRBJ2-5, the V gene TRBV7-9, with TRBD2 matching 8 bases. The CDR3 is made up of 16 amino acids. With 4 bases clipped from V and 5 bases from J, the junction kept 12 bases outside the gene matches. Germline CDR1 is SEHNR and CDR2 is FQNEAQ (reference sequence). Here the CDR3 DNA reads TGTGCCAGCAGCTGGGGGGGGCTAGCGGGCGAGGAGACCCAGTACTTC. Translating it yields CASSWGGLAGEETQYF.

The chain links TRBV27 to TRBJ1-6; a weak D match, TRBD1 (5 bases). Germline assignment: CDR1 MNHEY and CDR2 SMNVEV (reference sequence). The CDR3 extends over 16 amino acids. V gave up 7 bases and J gave up 0 bases, with 13 bases separating them. The CDR3 loop is CASTMVGGSYNSPLHF. CDR3 bases: TGTGCCAGCACTATGGTGGGGGGCTCCTATAATTCACCCCTCCACTTT.

The chain has TRBV5-8 and TRBJ2-3; no clear D gene. The V gene lost 0 bases and the J gene lost 5 bases, with 1 base spanning the gap. Germline CDR1 reads SGHTS; CDR2 reads YDEGEE. CDR3 length: 11 amino acids. This chain's CDR3 is CASSLEDTQYF. The CDR3 DNA reads as TGTGCCAGCAGCTTGGAAGATACGCAGTATTTT.

The chain uses TRBV30 and TRBJ1-2; D gene uncertain. V lost 5 bases and J lost 6, with 22 bases in between. The CDR3 is 15 residues long. Germline lookup yields CDR1 GTSNPN and CDR2 SVGIG (reference sequence). The CDR3 nucleotides read TGTGCCTGGGTTGACCCTAACACTGACGGCCATGGCTACACCTTC. It yields the protein CAWVDPNTDGHGYTF.

In DNA form, the CDR3 reads TGCAGCGTTGAAGGTCCCGCCCGGGGAAAGAGCGCAGATACGCAGTATTTT. Its translation: CSVEGPARGKSADTQYF. This chain links TRBV29-1 with TRBJ2-3, with D possibly being TRBD2 (5 bases). Trimming stripped 1 base from V and 4 bases from J, with 21 bases between. The CDR3 is 17 residues long. The germline V gene encodes CDR1 SQVTM and CDR2 ANQGSEA.

This clone was seen a few times. The V call is TRBV15, the J call TRBJ2-7; possible D gene TRBD1, 6 bases. Looked up from germline, CDR1 is LNHNV and CDR2 is YYDKDF (reference sequence). V was shortened by 0 bases and J by 1 base, with 10 bases between the two germline ends. CDR3 length: 15 amino acids. The CDR3 DNA follows: TGTGCCACCAGCAGAGATACCCAGGGGTCCTACGAGCAGTACGTC. As protein: CATSRDTQGSYEQYV.

The gene calls are TRBV27 and TRBJ2-5; no clear D. The germline CDR1 and CDR2 sequences are MNHEY and SMNVEV (reference sequence). Deletions cut 3 bases from V and 5 bases from J, with 10 bases between. The CDR3 covers 13 residues. CDR3 sequence (DNA): TGTGCCAGCAGTTTGACCTCTTCGGAGACCCAGTACTTC. Translated: CASSLTSSETQYF.

CDR3 protein: CSVEGRFGTEAFF. CDR3 nucleotide sequence: TGCAGCGTTGAAGGCCGGTTCGGAACTGAAGCTTTCTTT. This sequence joins TRBV29-1 and TRBJ1-1; no clear D. V was trimmed by 1 base and J by 5 bases, leaving 11 bases between them. Per germline, CDR1 SQVTM and CDR2 ANQGSEA. The CDR3 is made up of 13 amino acids.

This clone was counted a few times. The chain links TRBV5-1 to TRBJ1-6; D is undetermined. V lost 4 bases to trimming and J lost 5 bases, with 13 bases between them. CDR3 length equals 15 residues. Germline CDR1 is SGHRS and CDR2 is YFSETQ. The CDR3 protein is CASSRIPSNNSPLHF. The CDR3 DNA follows: TGCGCCAGCAGCCGGATCCCAAGCAATAATTCACCCCTCCACTTT.

The rearrangement uses TRBV7-9 and TRBJ2-3, with 7 positions matching TRBD2. Germline-derived CDR1 and CDR2 are SEHNR and FQNEAQ (reference sequence). V dropped 3 bases and J dropped 1; count of bases not matched to a gene: 10. This CDR3 is 17 amino acids long. The CDR3 bases are TGTGCCAGCAGCTTTAAGCTCAAGGCGGGGGGCACAGATACGCAGTATTTT. Its protein is CASSFKLKAGGTDTQYF.

The chain carries TRBV6-4 and TRBJ1-3, with unresolved D. Germline V lookup: CDR1 MRHNA, CDR2 SNTAGT. The CDR3 contains 14 residues. The V end lost 3 bases, the J end lost 3 bases, and 9 bases lay between the germline ends. CDR3 DNA sequence: TGTGCCAGCAGTGAAAGGGAGGATGGAAACACCATATATTTT. It yields the protein CASSEREDGNTIYF.

This clone occurred once. The chain couples TRBV5-6 to TRBJ2-3; tentative D call: TRBD1 (5 bases). CDR1 is SGHDT, CDR2 YYEEEE, per germline. The CDR3 consists of 16 residues. V shed 1 base and J shed 4 bases, with 16 bases lying between them. The CDR3 loop is CASSLFGQGVPDTQYF. The CDR3 region has the DNA TGTGCCAGCAGCTTGTTTGGGCAGGGTGTCCCAGATACGCAGTATTTT.

The chain is built from TRBV5-8 and TRBJ1-3, with D maybe TRBD1 (6 bases). Germline lookup yields CDR1 SGHTS and CDR2 YDEGEE. V was cut by 3 bases and J by 0 bases, with 10 bases left in between. CDR3 size: 15 residues. In DNA form, the CDR3 reads TGTGCCAGCAGCTATGCAGGGGTCTCTGGAAACACCATATATTTT. Amino acids: CASSYAGVSGNTIYF.

This rearrangement joins TRBV29-1 to TRBJ1-5; 9 bases align to TRBD1. V was clipped by 6 bases and J by 1 base; unmatched bases: 7. Germline CDR1 reads SQVTM; CDR2 reads ANQGSEA. The CDR3 length is 15 residues. The CDR3 DNA sequence: TGCAGCGTATTACAGGGGGCGAGGAGCAATCAGCCCCAGCATTTT. This gives the protein CSVLQGARSNQPQHF.